These 11 T cell receptor beta chains originate from one sample sequenced in a study of blood T cell repertoires in COVID-19. Assay: immunoSEQ multiplex PCR; the TCRdb copy retains only in-frame clones and omits some. This table holds 240,000 or so clones, roughly 80% found once. The sample taken for sequencing was peripheral blood. All receptors derive from a woman aged 18-29 years with acute or convalescent COVID-19.

The sample holds one count of this clone. The chain has TRBV5-5 and TRBJ2-1, with 9 bases lining up with TRBD2. Germline-derived CDR1 and CDR2 are SGHKS and YYEKEE (reference sequence). The CDR3 consists of 16 residues. V was clipped by 5 bases and J by 6 bases; unmatched bases: 12. CDR3 DNA: TGTGCCAGCAGGCCGATAGCGGGAGCGAGTCCCAATGAGCAGTTCTTC. Translated, it gives CASRPIAGASPNEQFF.

The genes are TRBV27 and TRBJ1-6; maybe TRBD1 (5 bases). In germline, CDR1 is MNHEY, CDR2 SMNVEV (reference sequence). V was cut by 3 bases and J by 6 bases, with 12 bases left in between. CDR3 length: 15 amino acids. This chain's CDR3 is CASSLEGSANSPLHF. The CDR3 DNA reads TGTGCCAGCAGTTTGGAGGGGTCGGCTAATTCACCCCTCCACTTT.

The chain carries TRBV30 and TRBJ2-7; D perhaps matches TRBD1 (6 bases). The CDR3 loop spans 14 amino acids. The V end lost 2 bases, the J end lost 2 bases, and 13 bases lay between the germline ends. Germline V lookup: CDR1 GTSNPN, CDR2 SVGIG (reference sequence). The DNA for the CDR3 is TGTGCCTGGAGTACCGGGACACTGACCTACGAGCAGTACTTC. Its translation: CAWSTGTLTYEQYF.

CDR3 nucleotides: TGTGCCAGCAGCGAAGGGGGTGGCTACACCTTC. This translates into CASSEGGGYTF. This rearrangement joins TRBV5-5 to TRBJ1-2, with D tentatively TRBD1 (6 bases). Per germline, CDR1 SGHKS and CDR2 YYEKEE (reference sequence). The CDR3 runs to 11 residues. Trimming took 4 bases from V and 7 from J, leaving 8 bases between them.

The rearrangement links TRBV28 to TRBJ2-1; TRBD2 aligns across 13 bases. From germline, CDR1 is MDHEN and CDR2 SYDVKM. The CDR3 extends over 20 amino acids. Unmatched junction bases numbered 13, after V lost 3 bases and J lost 2 bases. The chain's CDR3 is CASSLVLQTSGRFPYNEQFF. The DNA of the CDR3 is TGTGCCAGCAGTTTGGTGTTGCAGACTAGCGGGAGGTTCCCCTACAATGAGCAGTTCTTC.

This clone was seen once. V and J are TRBV5-8 and TRBJ1-1, with 10 nucleotides matching TRBD1. The V gene's germline CDR1 is SGHTS and CDR2 YDEGEE. V lost 4 bases and J lost 7; bases outside the gene matches: 4. This CDR3 has 13 amino acids. The CDR3 sequence: CASSGDRGDEAFF. CDR3 coding DNA: TGTGCCAGCAGCGGGGACAGGGGAGATGAAGCTTTCTTT.

The chain carries TRBV6-5 and TRBJ2-1; D possibly corresponds to TRBD1 (6 bases). CDR1 is MNHEY, CDR2 SVGAGI, per germline. Trimming took off 8 bases at V and 5 bases at J, with 19 bases between the two ends. The CDR3 contains 15 residues. CDR3 sequence reads: CASFSRTNRDNEQFF. DNA of the CDR3: TGTGCCAGCTTTTCCCGCACTAACAGGGACAATGAGCAGTTCTTC.

The chain uses TRBV29-1 and TRBJ1-1, with unresolved D. Trimming shortened V by 4 bases and J by 0 bases, and 12 bases separated the two germline ends. Germline CDR1 SQVTM, CDR2 ANQGSEA. This CDR3 comprises 14 residues. The CDR3 nucleotides read TGCAGCGTTGGGGCAGGAACAATGAACACTGAAGCTTTCTTT. It encodes CSVGAGTMNTEAFF. The variable domain in full, with the rest retrieved from reference TRBV29-1 and TRBJ1-1, is SAVISQKPSRDICQRGTSLTIQCQVDSQVTMMFWYRQQPGQSLTLIATANQGSEATYESGFVIDKFPISRPNLTFSTLTVSNMSPEDSSIYLCSVGAGTMNTEAFFGQGTRLTVV.

The V call is TRBV28, the J call TRBJ2-7; the D is unclear. V shed 2 bases and J shed 2 bases, with 13 bases lying between them. Germline V gene sequence: CDR1 MDHEN, CDR2 SYDVKM. The CDR3 has 15 residues. Written as DNA, the CDR3 is TGTGCCAGCAGTTTAATGTTGTCTACTACCTACGAGCAGTACTTC. As protein: CASSLMLSTTYEQYF.

Turning to this clone: The same CDR3 also results from other DNA sequences found in this sample. This chain joins TRBV28 and TRBJ2-3; unclear D gene. Germline V lookup: CDR1 MDHEN, CDR2 SYDVKM. V was trimmed by 3 bases and J by 6 bases, leaving 4 bases between them. There are 11 residues in the CDR3. The DNA of the CDR3 is TGTGCCAGCAGTTTGCGTGATACGCAGTATTTT. It yields the protein CASSLRDTQYF.

The V call is TRBV28, the J call TRBJ2-1; 14 bases fit TRBD2. The CDR3 covers 17 residues. J was trimmed by 6 bases and V by 6 bases; bases with no gene match: 10. The germline gives CDR1 MDHEN, CDR2 SYDVKM. CDR3 in amino acids: CASSFRIGTSGSNEQFF. CDR3 coding DNA: TGTGCCAGCAGCTTCAGAATTGGGACTAGCGGGAGCAATGAGCAGTTCTTC.